This T cell receptor beta chain was observed in a study of blood T cell repertoires in COVID-19. Turning to the study itself: Sample material is recorded as cDNA or gDNA derived from T cells, B-cell-depleted T cells, or PBMCs.

Assignments of participants to cohorts depended upon their own reported clinical history. In the authors' methods: Amplification with reference gene primers provided the estimates of nucleated cell counts. Sequencing was performed with immunoSEQ multiplex PCR; in TCRdb, only in-frame clones are kept and a portion is missing. The V and J calls and clone size come from that table; D and trimming were worked out from the DNA. The sample contains roughly 220,000 clones, 86% of which appear only once. This clone has only a few counts. The material sequenced was PBMCs or T cells enriched from blood (not recorded which). The receptor was isolated from a woman in her thirties or forties with acute COVID-19.

The CDR3 loop reads CASTRHRGGNTEAFF. The CDR3 bases are TGTGCCAGCACCCGACACCGGGGGGGGAACACTGAAGCTTTCTTT. The chain employs TRBV3-1 (or the pseudogene TRBV3-2) and TRBJ1-1, with a possible D match to TRBD1 (5 bases). V was shortened by 7 bases and J by 1 base, with 16 bases between the two germline ends. The CDR3 length is 15 residues. The V gene's germline CDR1 is LGHDT and CDR2 YNNKEL (reference sequence).